This passage covers 32 T cell receptor beta chains from one sample sequenced in a study of cytotoxic CD8 clonotypes in ibrutinib-treated CLL. Some clones are missing from TCRdb's copy, which holds only in-frame ones; the method was immunoSEQ multiplex PCR. The repertoire has fewer than 100,000 clones, 79% of them found once; the top ten carry more than 4.5%. Here the sequenced sample was PBMCs, taken after 12 months of ibrutinib treatment. These receptors were taken from a human donor with chronic lymphocytic leukemia.

This sequence joins TRBV5-6 and TRBJ1-6; D is perhaps TRBD1 (5 bases). Per germline, CDR1 SGHDT and CDR2 YYEEEE. The ends were cut back, 0 bases at V and 9 bases at J, with 7 bases in the middle. There are 13 residues in the CDR3. DNA of the CDR3: TGTGCCAGCAGCTTGGACAGGCTTTCACCCCTCCACTTT. The encoded protein is CASSLDRLSPLHF.

The chain joins TRBV5-1 to TRBJ2-7; D may be TRBD2 (5 bases). The V end lost 4 bases, the J end lost 0 bases, and 14 bases lay between the germline ends. Germline values: CDR1 SGHRS, CDR2 YFSETQ. The CDR3 has 15 amino acids. The chain's CDR3 is CASSRAGSDSYEQYF. The DNA for the CDR3 is TGCGCCAGCAGCCGGGCTGGGAGTGACTCCTACGAGCAGTACTTC.

In its sample, this clone was seen a few times. The chain employs TRBV18 and TRBJ1-5, with D unclear. CDR1 KGHSH and CDR2 LQKENI come from the germline V gene. V lost 1 base to trimming and J lost 0 bases, with 7 bases between them. The CDR3 has 15 residues. This CDR3 reads CASSPREGSNQPQHF. For the CDR3, the DNA is TGTGCCAGCTCACCACGGGAGGGTAGCAATCAGCCCCAGCATTTT.

The CDR3 sequence: CASSLSGRGDQPQHF. The CDR3 DNA sequence: TGTGCCAGCAGTTTATCCGGGAGAGGGGATCAGCCCCAGCATTTT. V is TRBV27 and J is TRBJ1-5; perhaps TRBD1 as D (5 bases). The CDR3 loop spans 15 amino acids. Germline V CDR1 and CDR2: MNHEY, SMNVEV (reference sequence). Trimming shortened V by 0 bases and J by 5 bases, and 11 bases separated the two germline ends.

The chain has TRBV10-1 and TRBJ2-3; D gene unclear. The ends were cut back, 6 bases at V and 0 bases at J, with 10 bases in the middle. CDR1 and CDR2 (germline): WNHNN, SYGVQD (reference sequence). The CDR3 runs to 14 residues. DNA of the CDR3: TGCGCCAGCAGACCGATAGGGAGCACAGATACGCAGTATTTT. Translated, it gives CASRPIGSTDTQYF.

This chain uses TRBV10-3 with TRBJ2-7, with D maybe TRBD1 (6 bases). Germline loops: CDR1 ENHRY, CDR2 SYGVKD. V lost 4 bases and J 4 bases, leaving 8 bases between the germline ends. CDR3 length equals 12 residues. CDR3 nucleotides: TGTGCCATCAGTGCAGGGGAGTACGAGCAGTACTTC. Translated: CAISAGEYEQYF.

This clone came up a few times. The V and J genes are TRBV28 and TRBJ2-4, with unresolved D. Germline CDR1 MDHEN, CDR2 SYDVKM. Trimming shortened V by 5 bases and J by 1 base, and 18 bases separated the two germline ends. CDR3 length: 17 amino acids. CDR3: CASSPHRKVRAKNIQYF. The DNA for the CDR3 is TGTGCCAGCAGTCCCCACCGGAAGGTACGGGCCAAAAACATTCAGTACTTC.

This clone was recorded many times. The rearrangement joins TRBV7-3 to TRBJ2-1; perhaps TRBD2 as D (5 bases). Trimming cost V 3 bases and J 6 bases, with 18 bases left between them. The germline gives CDR1 SGHTA, CDR2 FQGTGA. The CDR3 is 16 residues long. DNA for the CDR3: TGTGCCAGCAGCTTCGCCCCTTTGCGGGCCCCCAATGAGCAGTTCTTC. Amino acids: CASSFAPLRAPNEQFF.

The chain recombines TRBV7-6 with TRBJ1-4; D call uncertain. V lost 3 bases and J lost 4, with 9 bases in between. Germline CDR1 is SGHVS and CDR2 is FNYEAQ. This CDR3 has 14 amino acids. The CDR3 nucleotides read TGTGCCAGCAGCTTCGGCAGGATTAATGAAAAACTGTTTTTT. This encodes CASSFGRINEKLFF.

DNA of the CDR3: TGTGCCAGCAGCTTAGTGGGGGGAACCACCTACAATGAGCAGTTCTTC. Protein product: CASSLVGGTTYNEQFF. V usage is TRBV7-9 and J usage is TRBJ2-1; tentatively, D is TRBD2 (6 bases). The V gene lost 1 base and the J gene lost 2 bases, with 12 bases spanning the gap. The CDR3 spans 16 residues. Germline V CDR1 and CDR2: SEHNR, FQNEAQ (reference sequence).

The rearrangement joins TRBV10-3 to TRBJ1-1; D is uncertain. V was trimmed by 4 bases and J by 9 bases, leaving 9 bases between them. The length of the CDR3 is 11 residues. Germline V CDR1 and CDR2: ENHRY, SYGVKD. The CDR3 sequence is CAISVSGQAFF. The CDR3 nucleotides read TGTGCCATCAGTGTATCAGGACAAGCTTTCTTT.

The chain recombines TRBV28 with TRBJ1-1; D gene uncertain. This CDR3 is built from 12 residues. Deletions cut 8 bases from V and 1 base from J, with 8 bases between. Germline values: CDR1 MDHEN, CDR2 SYDVKM. CDR3 DNA sequence: TGTGCCAGCGGGCTGGGGAACACTGAAGCTTTCTTT. The encoded protein is CASGLGNTEAFF.

The rearrangement joins TRBV7-2 to TRBJ1-3; D gene unclear. Germline CDR1 SGHTA, CDR2 FQGNSA. V lost 3 bases and J lost 2, with 11 bases in between. The CDR3 extends over 15 amino acids. The CDR3 reads CASSFPLGPGNTIYF. The CDR3 DNA reads as TGTGCCAGCAGCTTCCCGCTCGGTCCTGGAAACACCATATATTTT. The complete variable domain, with remaining parts taken from reference TRBV7-2 and TRBJ1-3, reads GAGVSQSPSNKVTEKGKDVELRCDPISGHTALYWYRQSLGQGLEFLIYFQGNSAPDKSGLPSDRFSAERTGGSVSTLTIQRTQQEDSAVYLCASSFPLGPGNTIYFGEGSWLTVV.

The chain couples TRBV29-1 to TRBJ2-7; D uncertain. This CDR3 spans 13 amino acids. CDR1 SQVTM and CDR2 ANQGSEA come from the germline V gene. Trimming removed 7 bases at V and 2 bases at J, with 15 bases between. Here the CDR3 reads CSAPRPQPYEQYF. The CDR3 nucleotides read TGCAGCGCCCCGCGGCCGCAACCCTACGAGCAGTACTTC.

Worth noting for this clone: The same CDR3 can be traced to other DNA sequences in this sample. The rearrangement uses TRBV30 and TRBJ2-3; 9 bases line up with TRBD2. The CDR3 totals 13 residues. V lost 4 bases, J lost 6 bases, and 5 bases stayed unmatched. CDR1 is GTSNPN and CDR2 is SVGIG in the germline V gene (reference sequence). The CDR3 nucleotides are TGTGCCTGGAAGCGGGGGGCTGTGGATACGCAGTATTTT. Translating it yields CAWKRGAVDTQYF.

The chain recombines TRBV29-1 with TRBJ2-3; tentatively, D is TRBD2 (6 bases). The CDR3 is 13 residues long. Germline V gene data show CDR1 as SQVTM and CDR2 as ANQGSEA. V dropped 5 bases and J dropped 6 bases, with 15 bases sitting between them. The CDR3 sequence: CSVTLGRSDTQYF. CDR3 bases: TGCAGCGTTACCCTAGGGAGGTCGGATACGCAGTATTTT.

The chain couples TRBV18 to TRBJ2-1; weak D call: TRBD2 (6 bases). Looked up from germline, CDR1 is KGHSH and CDR2 is LQKENI. Trimming cost V 8 bases and J 6 bases, with 11 bases left between them. This CDR3 is built from 12 residues. CDR3 nucleotide sequence: TGTGCCAGCCATCCCGGGGGCAATGAGCAGTTCTTC. Residues: CASHPGGNEQFF.

CDR3 nucleotides: TGTGCCAGCTCACCGACGGGGGCTTGGTACACTGAAGCTTTCTTT. Its protein is CASSPTGAWYTEAFF. The rearrangement uses TRBV18 and TRBJ1-1; TRBD1 is a possible D gene (6 bases). This CDR3 region has 15 residues. V lost 3 bases to trimming and J lost 3 bases, with 14 bases between them. In germline, CDR1 is KGHSH, CDR2 LQKENI.

The rearrangement links TRBV7-7 to TRBJ2-1; 10 positions match TRBD2. CDR3 length: 15 amino acids. V shed 1 base and J 4 bases; nucleotides not matched to a gene: 1. Germline lookup yields CDR1 SSHAT and CDR2 FNYEAQ (reference sequence). CDR3 DNA sequence: TGTGCCAGCAGCTTAGGAGCGGGAGGGTACAATGAGCAGTTCTTC. It specifies CASSLGAGGYNEQFF.

V usage is TRBV7-9 and J usage is TRBJ2-5, with 8 bases identical to TRBD2. The ends lost 7 bases at V and 5 bases at J; junction bases unmatched: 9. CDR1 is SEHNR and CDR2 is FQNEAQ in the germline V gene (reference sequence). This CDR3 spans 14 amino acids. CDR3 sequence reads: CASTRRTSTETQYF. CDR3 DNA sequence: TGTGCCAGCACCCGCCGGACTAGCACTGAGACCCAGTACTTC.

The rearrangement links TRBV10-1 to TRBJ1-5, with a possible D match to TRBD1 (6 bases). Trimming removed 7 bases at V and 0 bases at J, with 19 bases between. Germline assignment: CDR1 WNHNN and CDR2 SYGVQD (reference sequence). The CDR3 has 17 residues. The CDR3 DNA reads as TGCGCCAGCACCCCCCCAAGAGACAGGTATAGCAATCAGCCCCAGCATTTT. It translates to CASTPPRDRYSNQPQHF.

This chain joins TRBV7-9 and TRBJ2-5, with D perhaps assigned TRBD1 or TRBD2 (5 bases each). The CDR3 covers 15 residues. CDR1 and CDR2 from the germline V gene are SEHNR and FQNEAQ (reference sequence). Trimming stripped 11 bases from V and 0 bases from J, with 19 bases between. The CDR3 bases are TGTGCCTGCGCCCGGGGACCCCTGTACCAAGAGACCCAGTACTTC. Its translation is CACARGPLYQETQYF.

This clone was counted a few times. This chain uses TRBV9 with TRBJ1-1; no reliable D call. Trimming pared 0 bases from V and 4 bases from J, leaving 7 bases between. The germline gives CDR1 SGDLS, CDR2 YYNGEE. The CDR3 spans 13 residues. The CDR3 DNA follows: TGTGCCAGCAGCGTAGATCTGGTCACTGAAGCTTTCTTT. This encodes CASSVDLVTEAFF.

This clone is a singleton in its sample. V and J are TRBV28 and TRBJ2-2, with D perhaps matching TRBD1 (6 bases). The CDR3 has 15 residues. Germline V gives CDR1 MDHEN, CDR2 SYDVKM. Between the trimmed V and J ends, which lost 5 bases and 3 bases, there was a span of 13 bases. In DNA form, the CDR3 reads TGTGCCAGCAGTCCGCCGCAGGGGTACACCGGGGAGCTGTTTTTT. This sequence encodes CASSPPQGYTGELFF.

The chain carries TRBV2 and TRBJ1-5; maybe TRBD1 (5 bases). V was cut by 7 bases and J by 4 bases, with 11 bases left in between. The germline gives CDR1 SNHLY, CDR2 FYNNEI. The length of the CDR3 is 13 residues. The CDR3 here is CASILGPNQPQHF. In nucleotides, the CDR3 is TGTGCCAGCATCCTGGGGCCAAATCAGCCCCAGCATTTT.

This clone was picked up one time. The rearrangement uses TRBV5-6 and TRBJ1-4, with D possibly TRBD1 on 6 matching bases. Trimming shortened V by 0 bases and J by 3 bases, and 9 bases separated the two germline ends. Per the germline V gene, CDR1 is SGHDT and CDR2 is YYEEEE. This CDR3 contains 15 residues. The CDR3 is CASSLVAGANEKLFF. DNA of the CDR3: TGTGCCAGCAGCTTGGTGGCAGGGGCTAATGAAAAACTGTTTTTT.

This clone was found once. DNA for the CDR3: TGTGCCAGTAGTACCCGCCTAGCGGGGACCTACGAGCAGTACTTC. Its translation: CASSTRLAGTYEQYF. The chain has TRBV19 and TRBJ2-7, with TRBD2 identical over 9 bases. CDR1 LNHDA and CDR2 SQIVND come from the germline V gene (reference sequence). The CDR3 has 15 residues. V lost 4 bases to trimming and J lost 2 bases; unmatched junction nucleotides: 6.

This chain uses TRBV7-9 with TRBJ1-1; 9 nucleotides match TRBD1. Germline V gene data show CDR1 as SEHNR and CDR2 as FQNEAQ (reference sequence). The CDR3 extends over 13 amino acids. V lost 5 bases, J lost 11 bases, and 9 bases stayed unmatched. The DNA of the CDR3 is TGTGCCAGCAGCGCGACAGGGGGTTTGGGGGCTTTCTTT. Protein sequence: CASSATGGLGAFF.

The sample holds one count of this clone. The chain has TRBV11-2 and TRBJ2-7; 8 nucleotides align to TRBD1. V gave up 1 base and J gave up 7 bases; unmatched junction bases: 9. Germline V gene data show CDR1 as SGHAT and CDR2 as FQNNGV. The CDR3 is 15 amino acids. The CDR3 DNA follows: TGTGCCAGCAGCTTAGCCTTCCAGGGGGCGGGGGAGCAGTACTTC. Translation: CASSLAFQGAGEQYF.

The V call is TRBV28, the J call TRBJ2-3; no clear D. The V end lost 3 bases, the J end lost 2 bases, and 6 bases lay between the germline ends. The germline V gene encodes CDR1 MDHEN and CDR2 SYDVKM. CDR3 length: 13 amino acids. CDR3 coding DNA: TGTGCCAGCAGTTTGCCCATCACAGATACGCAGTATTTT. Amino acid sequence: CASSLPITDTQYF. The variable domain in full, completed from reference TRBV28 and TRBJ2-3, reads DVKVTQSSRYLVKRTGEKVFLECVQDMDHENMFWYRQDPGLGLRLIYFSYDVKMKEKGDIPEGYSVSREKKERFSLILESASTNQTSMYLCASSLPITDTQYFGPGTRLTVL.

The V call is TRBV7-2, the J call TRBJ2-1, with 7 positions matching TRBD2. Per germline, CDR1 SGHTA and CDR2 FQGNSA. Unmatched junction bases numbered 9, after V lost 1 base and J lost 9 bases. CDR3 length: 15 residues. The CDR3, as DNA: TGTGCCAGCAGCTTAGGTAGCGGGCTAGCGGTTGAGCAGTTCTTC. Its protein is CASSLGSGLAVEQFF.

This chain uses TRBV28 with TRBJ1-2; D may be TRBD1 (5 bases). Germline CDR1 is MDHEN and CDR2 is SYDVKM. CDR3 length: 14 residues. Trimming took 7 bases from V and 1 from J, leaving 13 bases between them. DNA of the CDR3: TGTGCCAGCACCTACGGGGGGGATAACTATGGCTACACCTTC. Encoded protein: CASTYGGDNYGYTF.